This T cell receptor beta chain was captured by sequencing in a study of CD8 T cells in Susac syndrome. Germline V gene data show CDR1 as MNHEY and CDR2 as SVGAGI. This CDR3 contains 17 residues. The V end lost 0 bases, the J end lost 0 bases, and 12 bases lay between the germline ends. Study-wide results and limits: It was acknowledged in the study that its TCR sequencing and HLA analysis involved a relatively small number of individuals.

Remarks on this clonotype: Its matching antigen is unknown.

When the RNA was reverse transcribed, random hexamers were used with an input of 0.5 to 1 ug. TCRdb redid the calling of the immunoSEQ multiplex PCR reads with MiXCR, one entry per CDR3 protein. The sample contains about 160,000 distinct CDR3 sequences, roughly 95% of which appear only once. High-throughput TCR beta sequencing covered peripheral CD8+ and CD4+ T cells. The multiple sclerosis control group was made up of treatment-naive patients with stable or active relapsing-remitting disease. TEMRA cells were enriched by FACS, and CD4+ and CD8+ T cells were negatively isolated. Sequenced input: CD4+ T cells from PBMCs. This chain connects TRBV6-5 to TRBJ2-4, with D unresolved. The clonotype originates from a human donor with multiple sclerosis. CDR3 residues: CASSYSGSTVAKNIQYF. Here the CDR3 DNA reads TGTGCCAGCAGTTACTCAGGGTCCACGGTAGCCAAAAACATTCAGTACTTC.